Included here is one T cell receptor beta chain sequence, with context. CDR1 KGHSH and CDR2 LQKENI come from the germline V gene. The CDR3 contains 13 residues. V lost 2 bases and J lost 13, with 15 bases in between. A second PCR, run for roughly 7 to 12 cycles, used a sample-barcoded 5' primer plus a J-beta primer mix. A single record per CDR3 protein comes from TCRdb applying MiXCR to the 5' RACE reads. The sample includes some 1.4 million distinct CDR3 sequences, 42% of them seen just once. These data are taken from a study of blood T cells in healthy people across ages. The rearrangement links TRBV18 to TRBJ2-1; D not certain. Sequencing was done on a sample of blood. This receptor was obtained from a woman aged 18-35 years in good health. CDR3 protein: CASSPIPSETQFF. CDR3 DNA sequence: TGTGCCAGCTCACCAATTCCCAGCGAGACCCAGTTCTTC. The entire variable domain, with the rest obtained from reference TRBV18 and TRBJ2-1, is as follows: NAGVMQNPRHLVRRRGQEARLRCSPMKGHSHVYWYRQLPEEGLKFMVYLQKENIIDESGMPKERFSAEFPKEGPSILRIQQVVRGDSAAYFCASSPIPSETQFFGPGTRLTVL.